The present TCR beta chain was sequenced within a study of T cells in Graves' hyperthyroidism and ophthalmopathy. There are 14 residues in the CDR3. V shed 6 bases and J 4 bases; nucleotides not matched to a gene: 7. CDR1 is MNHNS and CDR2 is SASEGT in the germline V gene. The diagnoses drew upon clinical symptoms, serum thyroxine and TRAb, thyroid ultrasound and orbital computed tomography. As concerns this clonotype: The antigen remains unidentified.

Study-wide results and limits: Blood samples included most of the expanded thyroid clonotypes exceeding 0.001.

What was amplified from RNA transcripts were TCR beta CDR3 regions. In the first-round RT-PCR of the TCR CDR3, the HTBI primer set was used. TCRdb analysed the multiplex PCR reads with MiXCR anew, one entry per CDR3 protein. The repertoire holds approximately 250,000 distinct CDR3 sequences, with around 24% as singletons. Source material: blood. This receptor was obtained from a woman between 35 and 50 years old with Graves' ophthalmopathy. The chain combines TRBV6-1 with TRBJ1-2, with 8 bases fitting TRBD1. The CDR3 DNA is TGTGCCAGCAGCCACAGGGGGGACACCTATGGCTACACCTTC. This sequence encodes CASSHRGDTYGYTF.